The text below deals with one T cell receptor beta chain. Which antigen it targets is not known. Qualities for individual bases were not recorded, and no much larger clone is one base off. This record comes from a study of Ad26.COV2.S vaccination and SARS-CoV-2 variants (dated by TCRdb to about 2021). Study-wide context: Donors in the vaccine arm were drawn from COV1001, a phase I-IIa trial of Ad26.COV2.S in healthy adults that was multicentre, randomized, double-blind and placebo-controlled. Ad26.COV2.S was administered intramuscularly at a dose of 5x10^10 or 1x10^11 viral particles, either as one shot or as two shots given 56 days apart. The specificity and breadth of SARS-CoV-2-reactive T cell receptors after Ad26.COV2.S vaccination were assessed by TCRbeta repertoire sequencing. The TCR-sequenced set comprised about 32 samples: around 20 Ad26.COV2.S vaccine recipients, 5 placebo recipients and 8 SARS-CoV-2 convalescent individuals. Trial participants were randomized into five groups of five, in which low-dose or high-dose Ad26.COV2.S was given once or twice, or placebo was given on both occasions. Investigators did not know the trial group allocation while performing experiments and assessing outcomes.

The immunoSEQ Assay was the method used to sequence TCRbeta CDR3 regions. After extraction, genomic DNA underwent amplification by bias-controlled multiplex PCR, followed by high-throughput sequencing. The authors' pipeline ran thus. To quantify the absolute abundance of every unique TCRbeta CDR3 region, sequences were collapsed and filtered. T cell fraction was estimated by normalizing TCRbeta template counts to usable DNA, which was measured by amplifying reference genes present in all nucleated cells. Repertoire TCRs were annotated as SARS-CoV-2-specific by exact matching of V gene, CDR3 amino acid sequence and J gene to a known reactive TCR set. The reference SARS-CoV-2 TCR set was obtained from MIRA and was filtered for enrichment in COVID-19-positive ImmuneCODE repertoires, whereby public or cross-reactive TCRs were removed. Based on the MIRA antigens, annotated TCRs were further analysed at the level of specific ORF or position within ORF. Depth was the summed frequency of annotated unique rearrangements, while breadth was defined as annotated unique rearrangements over total unique productive rearrangements. TCR breadth was compared between groups using two-sided Wilcoxon rank-sum tests. TCRdb holds this immuneACCESS table with in-frame rearrangements only. Some clones are missing; in checked studies, unresolved V genes explain under half, and the rest has no known cause. V and J calls and clone size come straight from that table; D and trimming were deduced from the DNA. For this sample the table gives about 350,000 clones, of which around 90% were detected only once. The top ten clonotypes cover about 6.4% of the sample.

What the research found in general, with its limitations: Non-spike TCR breadth was comparable between vaccine and placebo recipients, consistent with the vaccine containing only spike. The authors noted that total T cell responses may have been underestimated by the TCR breadth and depth analyses. Compared with placebo recipients, Ad26.COV2.S recipients showed higher spike-specific TCR breadth (P = 0.0014). After vaccination, spike-specific CD8+ and CD4+ T cell responses were reported to show substantial breadth. The study was not powered for comparison of responses between vaccine doses or regimens.

The intended sense of this specimen's treatment or condition label: approximately 18 received Ad26.COV2.S at low or high dose, single or two shots; about 5 received placebo; per-sample allocation not given. For vaccine and placebo recipients, the sequenced repertoires came from samples collected on day 63 after the first injection. Cohort 1b enrolled some 25 adults aged 18-55 years at a single site in Boston, USA, between 29 July and 7 August 2020. As a vaccine, Ad26.COV2.S was a replication-incompetent adenovirus type 26 vector that expressed a prefusion-stabilized SARS-CoV-2 spike protein derived from the original Wuhan strain. The origin of this receptor is a person aged 18 to 59 who received the Ad26.COV2.S COVID-19 vaccine or a placebo. The sequenced sample was peripheral blood, obtained in a trial of Ad26.COV2.S vaccine versus placebo.

The DNA sequence reads TGTGCCAGCAGCTTAGGTCCCTCAAATGAGCAGTTCTTC. The resulting protein is CASSLGPSNEQFF. The chain was built from TRBV7-2 and TRBJ2-1, with the D gene uncertain. Between the V and J ends, shortened by 1 base and 7 bases respectively, the junction contains 8 bases. Via the germline V gene, CDR1 is SGHTA and CDR2 FQGNSA. Spanning cysteine to phenylalanine, the CDR3 consists of 13 amino acids. Left in the record is the CDR3 DNA by itself, 39 bases read in frame from the first base.